This TCR beta chain was identified in a study of identical twins' blood T cells. The CDR3 has 15 amino acids. Germline assignment: CDR1 LGHDT and CDR2 YNNKEL (reference sequence). The ends were cut back, 3 bases at V and 6 bases at J, with 15 bases in the middle. This clonotype was seen a handful of times. TCRdb independently ran MiXCR on the 5' RACE reads; one entry per CDR3 protein. In the table there are around 380,000 distinct CDR3 sequences, about 28% of which are singletons. The clonotype was recovered from a woman aged 18-50 years in good health. The sample consisted of PBMCs. The rearrangement links TRBV3-1 to TRBJ2-1, with TRBD2 as a possible D gene (6 bases). The CDR3 DNA reads as TGTGCCAGCAGCCAGTCACTCGGGAGATTCAATGAGCAGTTCTTC. It specifies CASSQSLGRFNEQFF.